A selection of T cell receptor beta chains follows, all from one sample in a study of shared clonotypes between healthy human individuals. The data were produced by immunoSEQ multiplex PCR, yet TCRdb's version contains in-frame clones alone and is incomplete. The sample includes around 700,000 clones, 60% to 75% of them seen just once. Sequencing was carried out using memory CD4+ T cells sorted from blood. These receptors all stem from a woman aged 25-40 years in good health. CDR3s include the opening cysteine and the closing phenylalanine or tryptophan.

V,length,J,CDR3
TRBV19,14,TRBJ1-1,CASSSQGLNTEAFF
TRBV14,13,TRBJ1-1,CASSQSNRVGAFF
TRBV5-4,14,TRBJ2-3,CASSLVGQGDTQYF
TRBV29-1,13,TRBJ2-1,CSVGDPSYNEQFF
TRBV4-1,17,TRBJ1-5,CASSQGRAKSGNQPQHF
TRBV7-2,13,TRBJ1-2,CASSLGHSYGYTF
TRBV5-1,15,TRBJ2-5,CASSWQEGRGETQYF
TRBV29-1,13,TRBJ2-7,CSVRGAGGYEQYF
TRBV29-1,10,TRBJ1-1,CSVSATEAFF
TRBV7-2,15,TRBJ2-7,CASSLGSGSSYEQYF
TRBV18,15,TRBJ2-7,CASSVGPRGGNEQYF
TRBV15,15,TRBJ2-5,CATSFRGLPQETQYF
TRBV6-6,15,TRBJ2-7,CASTTGLAASYEQYF
TRBV2,13,TRBJ1-2,CASSDSREYGYTF
TRBV29-1,12,TRBJ2-1,CSVDGSYNEQFF
TRBV18,15,TRBJ1-5,CASSPPVREAQPQHF
TRBV30,12,TRBJ2-7,CAWSVTVVEQYF
TRBV27,18,TRBJ2-7,CASSLRPLAVENSYEQYF
TRBV11-2,14,TRBJ1-1,CASSLVGVNTEAFF
TRBV10-1,15,TRBJ1-1,CASSERRGGRTEAFF
TRBV27,13,TRBJ2-7,CASSFGEGYEQYF
TRBV28,15,TRBJ1-5,CASSPRTARNQPQHF
TRBV5-1,16,TRBJ1-2,CASRGGQGPFYYGYTF
TRBV18,17,TRBJ2-2,CASSLFRVKGFSVELFF
TRBV14,17,TRBJ2-1,CASSRKLARDGYNEQFF
TRBV11-3,12,TRBJ2-7,CASSRGEYEQYF
TRBV11-2,15,TRBJ1-3,CASSLVWGASNTIYF
TRBV4-2,16,TRBJ2-7,CASSQDRTSGSYEQYF
TRBV2,15,TRBJ1-5,CASSGGATQNQPQHF
TRBV7-2,16,TRBJ2-6,CASSSHVASGANVLTF
TRBV7-3,14,TRBJ2-1,CASTYSGSFNEQFF
TRBV28,15,TRBJ1-1,CASSLRQRVNTEAFF